This T cell receptor (beta chain) was sequenced during a study of shared clonotypes between healthy human individuals. The CDR3 is 13 amino acids. Trimming removed 7 bases from V and 4 bases from J, with 11 bases in between. CDR1 is SNHLY, CDR2 FYNNEI, per germline. General study points: Rarefaction curves obtained for sorted subsets showed sequencing incomplete despite large depth.

On this clone: Its antigen is as yet unknown.

Sequenced by immunoSEQ multiplex PCR; TCRdb stores in-frame clones only, minus some. The repertoire holds 2.5 million or so clones, over 85% seen once, with roughly 0.14% in the top ten. The chain joins TRBV2 to TRBJ1-3; D uncertain. Input material: naive CD4+ T cells sorted from blood. As to subset: CD45RA+ positively selected. This TCR derives from a man aged 18-30 years in good health. CDR3 coding DNA: TGTGCCAGCACTCGGGCGTGGGGAAACACCATATATTTT. Amino acid sequence: CASTRAWGNTIYF.